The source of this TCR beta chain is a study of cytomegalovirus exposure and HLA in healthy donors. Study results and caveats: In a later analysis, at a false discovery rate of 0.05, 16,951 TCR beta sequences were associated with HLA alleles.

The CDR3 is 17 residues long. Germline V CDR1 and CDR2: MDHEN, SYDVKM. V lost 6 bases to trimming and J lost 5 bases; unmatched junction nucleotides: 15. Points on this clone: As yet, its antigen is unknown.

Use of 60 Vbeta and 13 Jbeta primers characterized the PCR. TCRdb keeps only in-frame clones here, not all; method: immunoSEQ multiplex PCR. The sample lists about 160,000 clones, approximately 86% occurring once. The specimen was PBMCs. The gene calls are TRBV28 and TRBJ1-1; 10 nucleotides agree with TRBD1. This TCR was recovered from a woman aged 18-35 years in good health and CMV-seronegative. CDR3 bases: TGTGCCAGCAGCGAGCTTCCGGGACAGGGGAGTTGGACTGAAGCTTTCTTT. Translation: CASSELPGQGSWTEAFF.